This T cell receptor (beta chain) was obtained from a study of early T cells in non-severe SARS-CoV-2 infection. On the study more broadly: From unsorted whole blood, bulk RNA was sequenced, and the chains remained unpaired.

Per the germline V gene, CDR1 is SGHDT and CDR2 is YYEEEE. V was cut by 1 base and J by 4 bases, with 17 bases left in between. CDR3 length: 16 residues. This clonotype has more than one count but fewer than ten. Its cognate antigen is unknown. General study points: VDJdb matching, biased toward anti-spike CD8 responses, missed private and CD4 specificities.

Individual cDNA molecules each received unique molecular identifiers attached to them. TCRdb ran MiXCR on the 5' RACE reads and lists one entry per CDR3 protein. The profile shows roughly 80,000 distinct CDR3 sequences, about 11% of them singletons. The material sequenced was whole blood, taken at baseline. This TCR came from an adult who was a healthcare worker with PCR-confirmed SARS-CoV-2 infection or an uninfected control (not recorded which). The chain employs TRBV5-6 and TRBJ2-5; tentatively, D is TRBD1 (6 bases). CDR3 nucleotides: TGTGCCAGCAGCTTGTCTCTGGGGGCTGGGATAGAGACCCAGTACTTC. This gives the protein CASSLSLGAGIETQYF.